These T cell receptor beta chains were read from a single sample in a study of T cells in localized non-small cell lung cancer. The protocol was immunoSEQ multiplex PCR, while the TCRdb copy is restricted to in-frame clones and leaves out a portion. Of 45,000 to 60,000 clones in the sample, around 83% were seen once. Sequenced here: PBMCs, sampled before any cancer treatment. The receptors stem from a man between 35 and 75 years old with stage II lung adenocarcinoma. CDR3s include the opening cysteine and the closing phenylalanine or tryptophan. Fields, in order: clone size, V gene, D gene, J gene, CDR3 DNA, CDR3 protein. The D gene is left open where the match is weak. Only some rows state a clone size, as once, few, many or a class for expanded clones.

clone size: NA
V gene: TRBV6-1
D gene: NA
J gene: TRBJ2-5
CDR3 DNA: TGTGCCAGCAGTGAATTCCGGGTGGTTAGGGGGCGGGGTCAAGAGACCCAGTACTTC
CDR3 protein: CASSEFRVVRGRGQETQYF

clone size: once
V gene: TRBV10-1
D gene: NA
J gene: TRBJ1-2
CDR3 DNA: TGCGCCAGCAGTCCCGGGGCCCGCTATGGCTACACCTTC
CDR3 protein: CASSPGARYGYTF

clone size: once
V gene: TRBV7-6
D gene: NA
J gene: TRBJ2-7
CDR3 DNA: TGTGCCAGCAGCGCCGGGCCTTCCTACGAGCAGTACTTC
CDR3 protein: CASSAGPSYEQYF

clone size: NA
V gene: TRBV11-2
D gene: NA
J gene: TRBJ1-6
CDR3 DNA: TGTGCCAGCAGCTTTCCGCGGGTTCCAAATTCACCCCTCCACTTT
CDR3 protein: CASSFPRVPNSPLHF

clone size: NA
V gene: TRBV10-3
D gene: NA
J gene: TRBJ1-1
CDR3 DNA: TGTGCCACACTCCACAGGGTCGATACTGAAGCTTTCTTT
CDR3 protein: CATLHRVDTEAFF

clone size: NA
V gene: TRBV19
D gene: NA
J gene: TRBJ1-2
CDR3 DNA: TGTGCCAGTAGTATATGGGACTCCTCCTATGGCTACACCTTC
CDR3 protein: CASSIWDSSYGYTF

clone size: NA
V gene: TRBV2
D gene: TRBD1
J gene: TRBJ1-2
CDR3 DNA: TGTGCCACTGAGGTGACAGGGTATGGCTACACCTTC
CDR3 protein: CATEVTGYGYTF

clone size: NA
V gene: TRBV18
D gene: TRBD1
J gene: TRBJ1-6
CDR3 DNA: TGTGCCAGCTCACCACCGATCGGACAGGGGGCATCAAATTCACCCCTCCACTTT
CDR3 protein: CASSPPIGQGASNSPLHF

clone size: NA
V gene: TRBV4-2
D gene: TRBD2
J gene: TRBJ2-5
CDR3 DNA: TGTGCCAGCAGCCGAGAAGGGGGATTAGCGGGGAATGAAGAGACCCAGTACTTC
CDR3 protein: CASSREGGLAGNEETQYF

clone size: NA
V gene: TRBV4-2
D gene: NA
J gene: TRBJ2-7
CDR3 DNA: TGTGCCAGCAGCCAAGAGACAGCTAAATTCTACGAGCAGTACTTC
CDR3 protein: CASSQETAKFYEQYF

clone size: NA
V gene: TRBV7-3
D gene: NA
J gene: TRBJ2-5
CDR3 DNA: TGTGCCAGCAGCTTAACTGGAGGACAAGAGACCCAGTACTTC
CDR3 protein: CASSLTGGQETQYF

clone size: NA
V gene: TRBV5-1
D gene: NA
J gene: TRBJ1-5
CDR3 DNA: TGCGCCAGCAGCCTCGACAGTCCCAATCAGCCCCAGCATTTT
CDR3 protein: CASSLDSPNQPQHF

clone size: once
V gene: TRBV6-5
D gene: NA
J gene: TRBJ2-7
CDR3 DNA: TGTGCCAGCAGTTACTCCATCTCCGCCTACGAGCAGTACTTC
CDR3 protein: CASSYSISAYEQYF

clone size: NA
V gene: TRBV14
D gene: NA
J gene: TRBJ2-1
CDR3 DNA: TGTGCCAGCAGCCTGGGGCTGGGGGGTGGTTGGCACAATGAGCAGTTCTTC
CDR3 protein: CASSLGLGGGWHNEQFF

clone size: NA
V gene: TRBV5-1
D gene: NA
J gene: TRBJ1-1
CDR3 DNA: TGCGCCAGCAGCTTTCTGGGTGGGAGGGACACTGAAGCTTTCTTT
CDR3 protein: CASSFLGGRDTEAFF

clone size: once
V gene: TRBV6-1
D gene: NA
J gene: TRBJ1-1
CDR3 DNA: TGTGCCAGCAGTGTGACAAATTACGCAGCTTTCTTT
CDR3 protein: CASSVTNYAAFF

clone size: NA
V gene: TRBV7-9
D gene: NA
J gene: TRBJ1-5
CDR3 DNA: TGTGCCAGCAGCTTAGGGAGGGGGGACCGAGATCAGCCCCAGCATTTT
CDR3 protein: CASSLGRGDRDQPQHF

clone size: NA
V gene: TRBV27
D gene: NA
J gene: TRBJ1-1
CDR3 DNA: TGTGCCAGCAGTTCCCTCCCGAACACTGAAGCTTTCTTT
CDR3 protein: CASSSLPNTEAFF

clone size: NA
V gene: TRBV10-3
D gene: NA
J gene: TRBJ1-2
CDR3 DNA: TGTGCCATCAGTGCCGACGCTAACTATGGCTACACCTTC
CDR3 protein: CAISADANYGYTF

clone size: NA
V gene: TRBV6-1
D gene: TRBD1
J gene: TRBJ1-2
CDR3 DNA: TGTGCCAGCAGTGATCTGGACGACAGGGGAGTGATCTATGACTACACCTTC
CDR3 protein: CASSDLDDRGVIYDYTF

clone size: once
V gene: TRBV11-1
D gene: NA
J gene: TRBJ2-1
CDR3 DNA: TGTGCCAGCAGCCCCCAGGGTGGGAACTACAATGAGCAGTTCTTC
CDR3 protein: CASSPQGGNYNEQFF

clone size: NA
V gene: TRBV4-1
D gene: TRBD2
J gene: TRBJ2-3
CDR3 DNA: TGCGCCAGCAGCCAAGGAAGAGCGGGGGAAGATACGCAGTATTTT
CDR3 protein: CASSQGRAGEDTQYF

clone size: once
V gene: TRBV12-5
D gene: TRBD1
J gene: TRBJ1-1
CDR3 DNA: TGTGCTAGTGGTTTGTCAGGGGGGTGGACTGAAGCTTTCTTT
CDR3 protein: CASGLSGGWTEAFF

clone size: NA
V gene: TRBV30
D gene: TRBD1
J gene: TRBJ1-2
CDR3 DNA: TGTGCCTGGAGTGCGGGACAGGGCTTTTATGGCTACACCTTC
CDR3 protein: CAWSAGQGFYGYTF

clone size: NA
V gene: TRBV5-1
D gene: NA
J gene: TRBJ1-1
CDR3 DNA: TGCGCCAGCAGTGGGACCGGGGCGAACACTGAAGCTTTCTTT
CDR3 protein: CASSGTGANTEAFF

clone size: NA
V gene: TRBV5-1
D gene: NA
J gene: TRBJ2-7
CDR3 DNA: TGCGCCAGCAGCCCGGGTTTGAGGGAGCAGTACTTC
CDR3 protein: CASSPGLREQYF

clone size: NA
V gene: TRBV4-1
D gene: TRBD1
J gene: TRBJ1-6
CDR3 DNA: TGCGCCAGCAGCCTCCAGGGGGATAATTCACCCCTCCACTTT
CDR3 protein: CASSLQGDNSPLHF

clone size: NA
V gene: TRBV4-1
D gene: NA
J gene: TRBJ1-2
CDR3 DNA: TGCGCCAGCAGCCAGGGGCCGGGTTTGGTCTATGGCTACACCTTC
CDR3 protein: CASSQGPGLVYGYTF

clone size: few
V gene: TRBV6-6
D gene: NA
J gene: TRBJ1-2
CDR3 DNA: TGTGCCAGCAGAAGGGACAATAACTATGGCTACACCTTC
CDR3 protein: CASRRDNNYGYTF

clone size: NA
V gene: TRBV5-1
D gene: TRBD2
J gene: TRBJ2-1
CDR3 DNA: TGCGCCAGCAGCCTGGCCGGGACTAGCGTCCATGAGCAGTTCTTC
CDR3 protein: CASSLAGTSVHEQFF

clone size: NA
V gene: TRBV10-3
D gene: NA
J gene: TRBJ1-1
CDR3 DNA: TGTGCCATCAAAGAGGGAAACCTGAACACTGAAGCTTTCTTT
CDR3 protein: CAIKEGNLNTEAFF

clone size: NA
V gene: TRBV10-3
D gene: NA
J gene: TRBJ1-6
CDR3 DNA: TGTGCCATCAGTGAGAGTAATTTGGCGGCTCAAGGCAGCTCACCCCTCCACTTT
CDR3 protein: CAISESNLAAQGSSPLHF

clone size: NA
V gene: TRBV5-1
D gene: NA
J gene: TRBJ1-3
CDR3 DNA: TGCGCCAGCAGCTTGGAGGGCGCCTCTGGAAACACCATATATTTT
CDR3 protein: CASSLEGASGNTIYF

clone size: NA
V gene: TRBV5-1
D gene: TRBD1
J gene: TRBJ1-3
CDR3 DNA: TGCGCCAGCAGCCTGATGACAGGGACTGGAAACACCATATATTTT
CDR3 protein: CASSLMTGTGNTIYF

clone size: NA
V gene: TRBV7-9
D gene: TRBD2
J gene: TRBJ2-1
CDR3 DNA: TGTGCCAGCACTCGGACTAGCGGTTACAATGGCCAGTTCTTC
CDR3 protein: CASTRTSGYNGQFF

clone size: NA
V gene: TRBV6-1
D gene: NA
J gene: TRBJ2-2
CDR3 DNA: TGTGCCAGCACCCTCGTCCGGGCAACCGGGGAGCTGTTTTTT
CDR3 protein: CASTLVRATGELFF

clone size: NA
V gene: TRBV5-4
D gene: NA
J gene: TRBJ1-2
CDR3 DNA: TGTGCCAGCAGCTTGGGGTCAAGCTCTAACTATGGCTACACCTTC
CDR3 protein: CASSLGSSSNYGYTF

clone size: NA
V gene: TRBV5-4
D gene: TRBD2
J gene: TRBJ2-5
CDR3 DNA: TGTGCCAGCAGCTTAGAGCGGGGGGGCCGGGAGACCCAGTACTTC
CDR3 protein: CASSLERGGRETQYF

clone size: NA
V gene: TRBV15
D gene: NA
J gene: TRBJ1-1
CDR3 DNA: TGTGCCACCAGCAGAAGAGTAAACACTGAAGCTTTCTTT
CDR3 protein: CATSRRVNTEAFF

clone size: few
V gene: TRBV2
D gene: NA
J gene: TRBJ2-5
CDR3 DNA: TGTGCCAGCAAAATGTCAACTAAGTCGGGGACCCAGTACTTC
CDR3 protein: CASKMSTKSGTQYF

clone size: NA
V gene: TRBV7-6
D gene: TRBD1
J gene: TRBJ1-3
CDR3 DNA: TGTGCCAGCAGCTTAGGACAGGGAGTCTCTGGAAACACCATATATTTT
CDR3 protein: CASSLGQGVSGNTIYF

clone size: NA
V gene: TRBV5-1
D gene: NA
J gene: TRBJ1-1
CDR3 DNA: TGCGCCAGCAGCTTTAATGTCGCCACTGAAGCTTTCTTT
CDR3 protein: CASSFNVATEAFF

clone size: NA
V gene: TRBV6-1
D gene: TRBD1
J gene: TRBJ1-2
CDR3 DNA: TGTGCCAGCAGTCCGGGACAGGGCTCCTATGGCTACACCTTC
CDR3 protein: CASSPGQGSYGYTF

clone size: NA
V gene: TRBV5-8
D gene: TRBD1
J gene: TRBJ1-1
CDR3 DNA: TGTGCCAGCAGCTTGGCTGGGACAGGTCTGGGGACGAGCACTGAAGCTTTCTTT
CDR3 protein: CASSLAGTGLGTSTEAFF

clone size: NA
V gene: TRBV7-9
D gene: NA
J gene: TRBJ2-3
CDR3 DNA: TGTGCCAGCAGCTTACCAAGCAGGGCTAGCACAGATACGCAGTATTTT
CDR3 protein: CASSLPSRASTDTQYF

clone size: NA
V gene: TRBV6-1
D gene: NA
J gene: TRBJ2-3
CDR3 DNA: TGTGCCAGCAGTGAAAGTAATACGCAGTATTTT
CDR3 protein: CASSESNTQYF

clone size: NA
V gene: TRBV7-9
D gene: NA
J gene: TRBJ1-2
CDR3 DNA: TGTGCCAGCAGCTCACTCGGGACTCATTATGGCTACACCTTC
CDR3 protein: CASSSLGTHYGYTF

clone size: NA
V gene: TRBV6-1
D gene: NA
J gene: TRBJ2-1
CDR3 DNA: TGTGCCAGCAGTGAGGTCTGGAGCTCCTACAATGAGCAGTTCTTC
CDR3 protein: CASSEVWSSYNEQFF

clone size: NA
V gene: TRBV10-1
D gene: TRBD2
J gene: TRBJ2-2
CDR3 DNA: TGCGCCAGCAGTCCGGTAGCGGGGGACACCGGGGAGCTGTTTTTT
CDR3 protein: CASSPVAGDTGELFF

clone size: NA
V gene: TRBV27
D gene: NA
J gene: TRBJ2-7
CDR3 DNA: TGTGCCAGCAGTTCAGACCCAACAGGAACCTACGAGCAGTACTTC
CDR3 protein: CASSSDPTGTYEQYF